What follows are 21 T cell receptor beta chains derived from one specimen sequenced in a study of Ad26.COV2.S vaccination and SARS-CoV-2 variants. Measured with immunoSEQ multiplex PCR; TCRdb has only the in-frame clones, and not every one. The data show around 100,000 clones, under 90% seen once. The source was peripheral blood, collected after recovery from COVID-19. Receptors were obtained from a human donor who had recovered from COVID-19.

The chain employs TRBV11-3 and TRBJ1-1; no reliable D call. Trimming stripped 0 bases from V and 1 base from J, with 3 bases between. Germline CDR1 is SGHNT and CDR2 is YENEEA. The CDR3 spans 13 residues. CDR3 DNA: TGTGCCAGCAGCTTAGAGGCGAACACTGAAGCTTTCTTT. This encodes CASSLEANTEAFF.

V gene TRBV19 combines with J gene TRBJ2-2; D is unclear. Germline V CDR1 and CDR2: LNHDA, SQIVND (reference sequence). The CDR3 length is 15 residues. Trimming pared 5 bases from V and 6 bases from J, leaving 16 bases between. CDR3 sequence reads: CASSLPPASAGELFF. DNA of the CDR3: TGTGCCAGTAGTCTGCCCCCTGCAAGCGCCGGGGAGCTGTTTTTT.

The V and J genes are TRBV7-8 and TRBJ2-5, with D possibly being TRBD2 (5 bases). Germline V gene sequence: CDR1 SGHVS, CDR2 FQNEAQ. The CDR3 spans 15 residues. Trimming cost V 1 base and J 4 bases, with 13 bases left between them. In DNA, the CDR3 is TGTGCCAGCAGCTTAGGAGGTCTAGGGAGAGAGACCCAGTACTTC. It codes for CASSLGGLGRETQYF.

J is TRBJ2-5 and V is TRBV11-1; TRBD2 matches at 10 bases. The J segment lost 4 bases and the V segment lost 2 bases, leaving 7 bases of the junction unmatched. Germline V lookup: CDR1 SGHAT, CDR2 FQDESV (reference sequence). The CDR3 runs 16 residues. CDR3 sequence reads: CASSLSSSGSGETQYF. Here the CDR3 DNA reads TGTGCCAGCAGCTTATCGTCTAGCGGGAGTGGAGAGACCCAGTACTTC.

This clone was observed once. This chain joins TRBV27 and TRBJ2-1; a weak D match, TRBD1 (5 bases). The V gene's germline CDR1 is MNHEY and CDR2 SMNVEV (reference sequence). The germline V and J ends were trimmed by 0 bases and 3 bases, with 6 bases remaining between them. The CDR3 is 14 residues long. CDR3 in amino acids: CASSLSGDYNEQFF. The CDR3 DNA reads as TGTGCCAGCAGTTTATCAGGGGACTACAATGAGCAGTTCTTC.

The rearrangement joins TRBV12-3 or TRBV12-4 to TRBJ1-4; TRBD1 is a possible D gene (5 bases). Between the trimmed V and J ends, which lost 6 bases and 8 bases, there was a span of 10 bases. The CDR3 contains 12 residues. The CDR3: CASRQEGEKLFF. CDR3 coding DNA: TGTGCCAGCAGACAGGAGGGCGAAAAACTGTTTTTT.

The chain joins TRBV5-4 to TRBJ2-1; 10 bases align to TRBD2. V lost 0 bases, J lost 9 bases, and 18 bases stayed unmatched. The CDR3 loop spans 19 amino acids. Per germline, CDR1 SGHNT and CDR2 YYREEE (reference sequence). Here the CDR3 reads CASSLVVLAGVASQSEQFF. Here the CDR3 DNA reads TGTGCCAGCAGCTTGGTAGTCCTAGCGGGAGTCGCGTCCCAAAGTGAGCAGTTCTTC. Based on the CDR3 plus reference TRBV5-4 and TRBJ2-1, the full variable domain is ETGVTQSPTHLIKTRGQQVTLRCSSQSGHNTVSWYQQALGQGPQFIFQYYREEENGRGNFPPRFSGLQFPNYSSELNVNALELDDSALYLCASSLVVLAGVASQSEQFFGPGTRLTVL.

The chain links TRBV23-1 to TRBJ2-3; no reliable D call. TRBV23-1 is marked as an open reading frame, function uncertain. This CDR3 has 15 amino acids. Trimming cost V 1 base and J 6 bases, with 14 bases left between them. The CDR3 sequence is CASSQFAVVRDTQYF. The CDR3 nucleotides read TGCGCCAGCAGTCAATTTGCGGTAGTTCGGGATACGCAGTATTTT.

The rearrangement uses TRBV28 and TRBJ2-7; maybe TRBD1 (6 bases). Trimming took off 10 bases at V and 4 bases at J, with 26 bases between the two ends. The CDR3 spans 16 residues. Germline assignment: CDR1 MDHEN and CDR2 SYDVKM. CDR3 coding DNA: TGTGCCACCTCCTCCTATGGGGGCTTCCCGCGTTACGAGCAGTACTTC. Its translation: CATSSYGGFPRYEQYF. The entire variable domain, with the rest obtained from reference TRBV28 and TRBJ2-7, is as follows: DVKVTQSSRYLVKRTGEKVFLECVQDMDHENMFWYRQDPGLGLRLIYFSYDVKMKEKGDIPEGYSVSREKKERFSLILESASTNQTSMYLCATSSYGGFPRYEQYFGPGTRLTVT.

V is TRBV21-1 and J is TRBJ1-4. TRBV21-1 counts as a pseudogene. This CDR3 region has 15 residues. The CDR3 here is CASSKGNGTNEKLFF. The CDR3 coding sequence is TGTGCCAGCAGCAAAGGAAACGGGACTAATGAAAAACTGTTTTTT.

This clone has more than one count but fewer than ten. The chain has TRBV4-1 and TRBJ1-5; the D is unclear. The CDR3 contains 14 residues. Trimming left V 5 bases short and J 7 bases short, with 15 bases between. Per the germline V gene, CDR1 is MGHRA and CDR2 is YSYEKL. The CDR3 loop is CASSNNLRGQPQHF. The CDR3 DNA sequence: TGCGCCAGCAGCAACAACTTAAGAGGCCAGCCCCAGCATTTT.

The CDR3 sequence is CSVGWGRYEQYF. The DNA of the CDR3 is TGCAGCGTTGGATGGGGGAGGTACGAGCAGTACTTC. The chain joins TRBV29-1 to TRBJ2-7, with D possibly being TRBD2 (6 bases). This CDR3 spans 12 amino acids. Germline CDR1 is SQVTM and CDR2 is ANQGSEA. Trimming shortened V by 4 bases and J by 4 bases, and 11 bases separated the two germline ends.

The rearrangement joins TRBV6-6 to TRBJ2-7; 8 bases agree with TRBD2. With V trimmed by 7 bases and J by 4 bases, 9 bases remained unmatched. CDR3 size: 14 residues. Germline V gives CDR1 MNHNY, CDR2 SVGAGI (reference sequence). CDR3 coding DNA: TGTGCCAGCAACTCGAGGATAGCGGGGTACGAGCAGTACTTC. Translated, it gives CASNSRIAGYEQYF.

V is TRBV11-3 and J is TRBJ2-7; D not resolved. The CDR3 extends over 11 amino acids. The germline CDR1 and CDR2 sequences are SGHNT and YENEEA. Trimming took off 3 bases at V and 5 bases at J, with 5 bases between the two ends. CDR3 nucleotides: TGTGCCAGCAGCTTCTTAAACGAGCAGTACTTC. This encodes CASSFLNEQYF.

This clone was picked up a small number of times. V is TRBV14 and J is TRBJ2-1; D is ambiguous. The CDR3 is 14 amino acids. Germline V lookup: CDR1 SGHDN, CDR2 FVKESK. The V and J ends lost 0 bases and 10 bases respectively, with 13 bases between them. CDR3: CASSQDLGLSEQFF. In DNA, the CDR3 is TGTGCCAGCAGCCAAGATCTAGGGCTCAGCGAGCAGTTCTTC. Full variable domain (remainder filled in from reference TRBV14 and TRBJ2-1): EAGVTQFPSHSVIEKGQTVTLRCDPISGHDNLYWYRRVMGKEIKFLLHFVKESKQDESGMPNNRFLAERTGGTYSTLKVQPAELEDSGVYFCASSQDLGLSEQFFGPGTRLTVL.

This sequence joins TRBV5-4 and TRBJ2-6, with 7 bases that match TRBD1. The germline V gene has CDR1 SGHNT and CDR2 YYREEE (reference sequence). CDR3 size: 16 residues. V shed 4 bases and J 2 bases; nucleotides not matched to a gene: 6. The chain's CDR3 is CASSTGTVPGANVLTF. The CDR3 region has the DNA TGTGCCAGCAGCACTGGGACAGTGCCTGGGGCCAACGTCCTGACTTTC.

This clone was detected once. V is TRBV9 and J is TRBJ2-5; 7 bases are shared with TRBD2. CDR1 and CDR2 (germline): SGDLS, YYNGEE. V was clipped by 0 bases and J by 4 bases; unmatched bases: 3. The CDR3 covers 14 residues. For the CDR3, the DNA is TGTGCCAGCAGCGTAGACGGGAGGAGAGAGACCCAGTACTTC. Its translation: CASSVDGRRETQYF.

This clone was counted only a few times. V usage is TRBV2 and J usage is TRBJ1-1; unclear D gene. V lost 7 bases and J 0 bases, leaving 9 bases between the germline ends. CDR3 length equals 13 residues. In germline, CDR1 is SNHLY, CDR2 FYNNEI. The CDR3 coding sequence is TGTGCCAGCAAAAACACGATGAACACTGAAGCTTTCTTT. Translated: CASKNTMNTEAFF.

The CDR3 here is CASSLSGGEQFF. Here the CDR3 DNA reads TGTGCCAGCAGCTTATCTGGAGGTGAGCAGTTCTTC. The gene calls are TRBV7-3 and TRBJ2-1; maybe TRBD2 (5 bases). The CDR3 has 12 amino acids. CDR1 and CDR2 (germline): SGHTA, FQGTGA. V was shortened by 2 bases and J by 9 bases, with 8 bases between the two germline ends.

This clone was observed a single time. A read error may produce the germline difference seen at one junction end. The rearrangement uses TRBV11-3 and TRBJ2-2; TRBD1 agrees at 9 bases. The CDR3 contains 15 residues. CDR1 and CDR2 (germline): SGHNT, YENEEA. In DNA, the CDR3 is TGTGCCAGCAGTTTAGGACAGGGGCCGACCGGGGAGCTGTTTTTT. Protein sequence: CASSLGQGPTGELFF.

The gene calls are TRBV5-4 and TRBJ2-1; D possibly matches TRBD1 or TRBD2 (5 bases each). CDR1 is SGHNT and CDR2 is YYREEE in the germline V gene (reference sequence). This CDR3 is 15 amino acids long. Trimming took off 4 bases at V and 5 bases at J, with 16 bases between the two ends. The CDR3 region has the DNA TGTGCCAGCAGCCGGGACGACAGTAAACACAATGAGCAGTTCTTC. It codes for CASSRDDSKHNEQFF.